This TCR beta chain originates from a study of regulatory T cells in long-lasting Graves disease. Study background: The study enrolled newly diagnosed Graves' patients on antithyroid drugs under 3 months.

General observations from the study: Under persistent disease, TRBV28, TRBJ1-2 and TRBJ2-5 were used preferentially.

This clonotype was detected many times. Its antigen is still unknown. Time point indicated: newly diagnosed GD, antithyroid drugs for less than 3 months. There was RNA extracted from PBMCs, and the TCR library was made from it. The V segment lost 0 bases and the J segment 4 bases; nucleotides outside the gene matches: 6. Germline CDR1 SGHVS, CDR2 FQNEAQ. This CDR3 contains 18 residues. Relying on iRepertoire HTBI primers and Arm-PCR of CDR3 regions, the team built TCR beta libraries. TCRdb reprocessed the multiplex PCR reads with MiXCR, giving one entry per CDR3 protein. The sample includes some 240,000 distinct CDR3 sequences, about 19% seen only once; the top ten take about 12%. The same data also went into a second study, on T cells in Graves' hyperthyroidism and ophthalmopathy. From that second work: HTBI primers were the set used in a first-round RT-PCR of the TCR CDR3.

V usage is TRBV7-8 and J usage is TRBJ2-1, with 13 positions matching TRBD2. Sequenced material: peripheral blood mononuclear cells (PBMCs), taken at new diagnosis, from a patient treated with antithyroid drugs. The sequence came from a woman in her 30s with Graves disease. The CDR3 sequence: CASSLANGLAGAYNEQFF. The CDR3 DNA reads as TGTGCCAGCAGCTTAGCCAATGGACTAGCGGGGGCGTACAATGAGCAGTTCTTC. Supplemented by reference TRBV7-8 and TRBJ2-1, the full variable domain reads GAGVSQSPRYKVAKRGQDVALRCDPISGHVSLFWYQQALGQGPEFLTYFQNEAQLDKSGLPSDRFFAERPEGSVSTLKIQRTQQEDSAVYLCASSLANGLAGAYNEQFFGPGTRLTVL.